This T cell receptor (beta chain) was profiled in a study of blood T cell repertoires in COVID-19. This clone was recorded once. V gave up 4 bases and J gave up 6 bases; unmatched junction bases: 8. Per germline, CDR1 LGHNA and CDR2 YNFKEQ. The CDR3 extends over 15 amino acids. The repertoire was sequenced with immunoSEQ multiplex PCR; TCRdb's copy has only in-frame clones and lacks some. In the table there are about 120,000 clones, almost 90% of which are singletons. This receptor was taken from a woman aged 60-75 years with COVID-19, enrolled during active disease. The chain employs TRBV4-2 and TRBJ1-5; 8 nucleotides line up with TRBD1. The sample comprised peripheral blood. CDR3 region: CASSRIGTGFQPQHF. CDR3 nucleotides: TGTGCCAGCAGCCGTATCGGGACAGGTTTTCAGCCCCAGCATTTT.